A single sample is the source of the 27 T cell receptor beta chains below, sequenced in a study of multiple sclerosis patients with progressive multifocal leukoencephalopathy. Data came from immunoSEQ multiplex PCR; TCRdb stores just in-frame clones and leaves some out. The data contain some 31,000 clones, about 89% of them seen just once; the ten biggest clones take up about 1.5%. Indicated time point: before natalizumab initiation. What was sequenced was PBMCs. All receptors come from a human donor with multiple sclerosis.

The chain combines TRBV5-3 with TRBJ2-7; TRBD2 might be the D (7 bases). TRBV5-3 is treated as an ORF (open reading frame) with a function not yet certain. V shed 6 bases and J shed 4 bases, with 20 bases lying between them. The CDR3 covers 15 residues. As DNA, the CDR3 is TGTGCCAGAAATATAGTCGGGGGGCCCTATTACGAGCAGTACTTC. Its translation: CARNIVGGPYYEQYF.

The CDR3 is CASSFGATDTQYF. As DNA, the CDR3 is TGTGCCAGCAGCTTTGGCGCCACAGATACGCAGTATTTT. The chain uses TRBV7-3 and TRBJ2-3; D not certain. CDR1 and CDR2 from the germline V gene are SGHTA and FQGTGA. The CDR3 loop spans 13 amino acids. Between the trimmed V and J ends, which lost 3 bases and 2 bases, there was a span of 6 bases.

The chain has TRBV7-9 and TRBJ1-4; no clear D gene. Germline V gives CDR1 SEHNR, CDR2 FQNEAQ (reference sequence). Trimming removed 4 bases at V and 2 bases at J, with 17 bases between. The CDR3 is 17 residues long. The CDR3 region is CASSSSPSDGTNEKLFF. The CDR3 region has the DNA TGTGCCAGCAGCTCCTCACCTTCGGACGGTACTAATGAAAAACTGTTTTTT.

J is TRBJ2-7 and V is TRBV6-1; the D gene is possibly TRBD2 (5 bases). V lost 1 base and J lost 4, with 11 bases in between. The CDR3 length is 14 residues. The germline CDR1 and CDR2 sequences are MNHNS and SASEGT. CDR3 sequence reads: CASSEGTFSYEQYF. As DNA, the CDR3 is TGTGCCAGCAGTGAAGGGACTTTCAGTTACGAGCAGTACTTC.

This clone was seen a single time. The rearrangement uses TRBV7-9 and TRBJ2-1; 7 nucleotides align to TRBD2. With V trimmed by 5 bases and J by 8 bases, 9 bases remained unmatched. The length of the CDR3 is 14 residues. The V gene's germline CDR1 is SEHNR and CDR2 FQNEAQ (reference sequence). The CDR3 sequence is CASSLAGDNDEQFF. Here the CDR3 DNA reads TGTGCCAGCAGCCTGGCGGGGGATAACGATGAGCAGTTCTTC.

Comments on this clone: The identical CDR3 is also encoded by other nucleotide sequences in the sample. The V and J genes are TRBV10-3 and TRBJ1-5; possible D gene TRBD1, 6 bases. CDR3 length: 14 amino acids. Trimming took 6 bases from V and 3 from J, leaving 12 bases between them. Per germline, CDR1 ENHRY and CDR2 SYGVKD. CDR3 bases: TGTGCCATCAGGGACAGATTAGACAATCAGCCCCAGCATTTT. Translation gives CAIRDRLDNQPQHF.

V usage is TRBV7-2 and J usage is TRBJ1-5; 8 nucleotides line up with TRBD1. CDR1 and CDR2 (germline): SGHTA, FQGNSA. Trimming removed 6 bases from V and 3 bases from J; junction bases left unmatched: 7. This CDR3 has 15 residues. CDR3 nucleotides: TGTGCCAGCAGTCCAGGGGGCACACTCAATCAGCCCCAGCATTTT. It codes for CASSPGGTLNQPQHF.

A remark on this clone: Mismatch with germline at one junction end may stem from a read error. The CDR3 DNA follows: TGTGCCAGCAGTATACCGACAAGCTCCCACGAGCAGTACTTC. Its translation: CASSIPTSSHEQYF. This sequence joins TRBV28 and TRBJ2-7; no reliable D call. Germline CDR1 MDHEN, CDR2 SYDVKM. This CDR3 has 14 residues. Variable domain in full (rest from reference TRBV28 and TRBJ2-7): DVKVTQSSRYLVKRTGEKVFLECVQDMDHENMFWYRQDPGLGLRLIYFSYDVKMKEKGDIPEGYSVSREKKERFSLILESASTNQTSMYLCASSIPTSSHEQYFGPGTRLTVT.

This chain connects TRBV19 to TRBJ1-5; 7 bases fit TRBD1. The junction had 10 bases not matched to a gene; V was cut back by 5 bases and J by 6 bases. CDR3 length equals 15 residues. From germline, CDR1 is LNHDA and CDR2 SQIVND (reference sequence). The CDR3 DNA reads TGTGCCAGTAGTCCACCCGGACAGGTCAGTCAGCCCCAGCATTTT. This encodes CASSPPGQVSQPQHF. The variable domain in full, with the rest retrieved from reference TRBV19 and TRBJ1-5, is DGGITQSPKYLFRKEGQNVTLSCEQNLNHDAMYWYRQDPGQGLRLIYYSQIVNDFQKGDIAEGYSVSREKKESFPLTVTSAQKNPTAFYLCASSPPGQVSQPQHFGDGTRLSIL.

The chain combines TRBV6-6 with TRBJ1-4; 8 bases align to TRBD1. The ends lost 1 base at V and 14 bases at J; junction bases unmatched: 3. Germline lookup yields CDR1 MNHNY and CDR2 SVGAGI (reference sequence). The CDR3 runs 12 residues. The CDR3 sequence: CASSYYGTGLFF. The CDR3 DNA reads TGTGCCAGCAGTTACTACGGGACAGGCCTGTTTTTT.

This chain joins TRBV19 and TRBJ1-1, with D uncertain. The germline V gene encodes CDR1 LNHDA and CDR2 SQIVND (reference sequence). The V end was cut by 6 bases, the J end by 0 bases, with 11 bases between. The CDR3 is 14 residues long. The CDR3, as DNA: TGTGCCAGTAGCGGGCCACCTGTGAACACTGAAGCTTTCTTT. It specifies CASSGPPVNTEAFF.

The gene calls are TRBV7-2 and TRBJ2-7; 10 bases fit TRBD1. The junction had 4 bases not matched to a gene; V was cut back by 4 bases and J by 1 base. The CDR3 has 15 residues. Germline CDR1 is SGHTA and CDR2 is FQGNSA. The CDR3 here is CASSSGQGVSYEQYF. The CDR3 DNA reads as TGTGCCAGCAGCTCCGGACAGGGGGTTTCCTACGAGCAGTACTTC.

This clone was seen a single time. The V gene is TRBV5-6, the J gene TRBJ2-3; D assignment may be TRBD1 or TRBD2 (6 bases each). V was trimmed by 4 bases and J by 2 bases, leaving 8 bases between them. CDR3 length equals 13 residues. CDR1 SGHDT and CDR2 YYEEEE come from the germline V gene. In DNA, the CDR3 is TGTGCCAGCAGCGCGGGACACACAGATACGCAGTATTTT. This sequence encodes CASSAGHTDTQYF. Together with reference TRBV5-6 and TRBJ2-3, the CDR3 gives the full variable domain: DAGVTQSPTHLIKTRGQQVTLRCSPKSGHDTVSWYQQALGQGPQFIFQYYEEEERQRGNFPDRFSGHQFPNYSSELNVNALLLGDSALYLCASSAGHTDTQYFGPGTRLTVL.

The CDR3 spells CASSDWDRAGADTQYF. The DNA for the CDR3 is TGTGCCAGCAGTGACTGGGACAGGGCGGGGGCAGATACGCAGTATTTT. The V call is TRBV6-1, the J call TRBJ2-3; TRBD1 aligns across 9 bases. Germline assignment: CDR1 MNHNS and CDR2 SASEGT. V shed 3 bases, J shed 4 bases, and the junction held 8 bases outside the gene matches. The CDR3 has 16 residues.

The chain recombines TRBV5-4 with TRBJ1-2; tentatively, D is TRBD1 (5 bases). V lost 1 base, J lost 0 bases, and 13 bases lay in between. Germline CDR1 is SGHNT and CDR2 is YYREEE (reference sequence). The CDR3 spans 16 residues. This CDR3 is CASSLSGARANYGYTF. As DNA, the CDR3 is TGTGCCAGCAGCTTGTCTGGGGCACGAGCTAACTATGGCTACACCTTC.

The rearrangement links TRBV30 to TRBJ1-1, with TRBD1 as a possible D gene (5 bases). Trimming left V 4 bases short and J 0 bases short, with 18 bases between. This CDR3 has 16 residues. Germline V gives CDR1 GTSNPN, CDR2 SVGIG (reference sequence). CDR3 nucleotides: TGTGCCTGGACCCTCGGTTGGGGGAGTATGAACACTGAAGCTTTCTTT. Residues: CAWTLGWGSMNTEAFF.

This clone was detected only a few times. This sequence joins TRBV5-5 and TRBJ2-7, with 8 bases aligning to TRBD1. V dropped 5 bases and J dropped 5; count of bases not matched to a gene: 12. This CDR3 has 15 residues. From germline, CDR1 is SGHKS and CDR2 YYEKEE (reference sequence). In DNA, the CDR3 is TGTGCCAGCAGTCCCTTCGGGCAGGGGGCGAACGAGCAGTACTTC. Translating it yields CASSPFGQGANEQYF. The variable domain in full, with the rest retrieved from reference TRBV5-5 and TRBJ2-7, is DAGVTQSPTHLIKTRGQQVTLRCSPISGHKSVSWYQQVLGQGPQFIFQYYEKEERGRGNFPDRFSARQFPNYSSELNVNALLLGDSALYLCASSPFGQGANEQYFGPGTRLTVT.

DNA of the CDR3: TGTGCCAGCAGTTACGGACTTAATAGCGGGATTCAGTATTTT. Its translation is CASSYGLNSGIQYF. This rearrangement joins TRBV6-5 to TRBJ2-3; 8 bases agree with TRBD2. The CDR3 contains 14 residues. V was clipped by 2 bases and J by 12 bases; unmatched bases: 10. Germline CDR1 reads MNHEY; CDR2 reads SVGAGI.

The chain links TRBV2 to TRBJ2-1, with 9 bases aligning to TRBD2. The CDR3 runs to 15 residues. Germline-derived CDR1 and CDR2 are SNHLY and FYNNEI. The V gene end was trimmed by 7 bases and the J gene end by 4 bases; junction bases not matched to a gene: 8. DNA of the CDR3: TGTGCCAGCAACGTAGCGGGAGTGGGATACAATGAGCAGTTCTTC. Translation gives CASNVAGVGYNEQFF.

The chain is built from TRBV19 and TRBJ1-3; D is unclear. Germline values: CDR1 LNHDA, CDR2 SQIVND (reference sequence). The V end lost 3 bases, the J end lost 0 bases, and 9 bases lay between the germline ends. CDR3 length: 15 amino acids. Here the CDR3 reads CASSIRAVSGNTIYF. The CDR3 DNA follows: TGTGCCAGTAGTATTAGGGCAGTCTCTGGAAACACCATATATTTT. The full variable domain, completed using reference TRBV19 and TRBJ1-3, is DGGITQSPKYLFRKEGQNVTLSCEQNLNHDAMYWYRQDPGQGLRLIYYSQIVNDFQKGDIAEGYSVSREKKESFPLTVTSAQKNPTAFYLCASSIRAVSGNTIYFGEGSWLTVV.

The chain couples TRBV6-4 to TRBJ2-2, with TRBD2 matching 10 bases. The germline CDR1 and CDR2 sequences are MRHNA and SNTAGT. The V and J ends lost 4 bases and 3 bases, in that order; junction bases with no gene match: 2. The CDR3 runs to 15 residues. CDR3 in DNA: TGTGCCAGCAGTGGCCTAGCGGGAGACACCGGGGAGCTGTTTTTT. Residues: CASSGLAGDTGELFF.

The gene calls are TRBV6-5 and TRBJ1-2; D ambiguous. V shed 2 bases and J shed 8 bases, with 6 bases lying between them. This CDR3 spans 11 amino acids. Germline lookup yields CDR1 MNHEY and CDR2 SVGAGI. The CDR3 is CASSYGMGYTF. The CDR3 DNA reads as TGTGCCAGCAGTTACGGTATGGGCTACACCTTC.

Of note for this clone: Other nucleotide sequences from this sample produce the same CDR3. V is TRBV4-1 and J is TRBJ1-4; D is uncertain. The CDR3 spans 15 residues. Trimming pared 0 bases from V and 0 bases from J, leaving 5 bases between. Germline lookup yields CDR1 MGHRA and CDR2 YSYEKL. The CDR3 region has the DNA TGCGCCAGCAGCCAAGATAGTCCAACTAATGAAAAACTGTTTTTT. Amino acid sequence: CASSQDSPTNEKLFF.

J is TRBJ2-1 and V is TRBV29-1, with D possibly being TRBD2 (5 bases). The CDR3 is made up of 14 amino acids. Germline-derived CDR1 and CDR2 are SQVTM and ANQGSEA. Trimming shortened V by 3 bases and J by 6 bases, and 15 bases separated the two germline ends. CDR3: CSVDPTGISNEQFF. Written as DNA, the CDR3 is TGCAGCGTTGATCCTACCGGGATCTCCAATGAGCAGTTCTTC.

The V and J genes are TRBV19 and TRBJ2-7; possibly TRBD1 for D (6 bases). The CDR3 totals 14 residues. Between the trimmed V and J ends, which lost 7 bases and 0 bases, there was a span of 13 bases. Germline V gene lookup returns CDR1 LNHDA and CDR2 SQIVND (reference sequence). The CDR3 protein is CASTRQGTSYEQYF. In DNA form, the CDR3 reads TGTGCCAGTACCAGGCAGGGGACCTCCTACGAGCAGTACTTC.

The chain combines TRBV18 with TRBJ2-5; weak D call: TRBD2 (6 bases). The J call may be faulty, since TRBJ2-7 better matches the DNA end. Looked up from germline, CDR1 is KGHSH and CDR2 is LQKENI. The CDR3 length is 15 residues. In DNA, the CDR3 is TGTGCCAGCTCACCCTCTACCGGGAGCCCCTACGAGCAGTACTTC. It yields the protein CASSPSTGSPYEQYF.

V is TRBV5-8 and J is TRBJ2-3; no clear D. The germline V gene encodes CDR1 SGHTS and CDR2 YDEGEE. The CDR3 contains 16 residues. Trimming removed 4 bases at V and 0 bases at J, with 15 bases between. The CDR3 protein is CASSRFGIPSTDTQYF. In nucleotides, the CDR3 is TGTGCCAGCAGCCGGTTTGGGATCCCTAGCACAGATACGCAGTATTTT.